The clone carrying this TCR beta chain turned up a few times. No antigen is known for it. RNA transcripts gave rise to amplified TCR beta CDR3 regions. An initial round of RT-PCR targeting the TCR CDR3 relied on the HTBI primer set. TCRdb re-derived calls from the multiplex PCR reads in MiXCR, one entry per CDR3 protein. The table has around 340,000 distinct CDR3 sequences, around 14% seen once. The hyperthyroidism was newly diagnosed and had lasted under 2 months; the patients were aged 18 to 65. This sample was included in a study of T cells in Graves' hyperthyroidism and ophthalmopathy. Study-level findings and limits: For ophthalmopathy, model prediction preceded onset by a median approximately 6 months. From stable hyperthyroidism, ophthalmopathy was set apart by a 13 V-J model.

CDR1 is LGHNA, CDR2 YSLEER, per germline. There are 16 residues in the CDR3. V trimming: 4 bases; J trimming: 5 bases; junction bases outside the gene matches: 10. Specimen: blood. This sequence was found in a woman aged 30 to 39 with Graves' hyperthyroidism. The chain links TRBV4-3 to TRBJ1-4; 7 bases are shared with TRBD1. The CDR3 DNA reads TGCGCCAGCAGCCTGAACAAACAGGGGCCGAATGAAAAACTGTTTTTT. Residues: CASSLNKQGPNEKLFF.